This is a list of T cell receptor beta chains from one sample in a study of technical replicates of blood from a handful of donors. Libraries were prepared by immunoSEQ multiplex PCR; TCRdb keeps only in-frame clonotypes and omits some of them. The sample includes around 92,000 clones, approximately 96% of them seen just once. The sequencing sample was made of T cells isolated from PBMCs. These receptors came from a human donor in good health. Both conserved end residues are part of each CDR3. Each record gives: D gene, V gene, J gene, clone size, CDR3 DNA, CDR3 protein. A D gene is named only where the DNA matches it firmly. Clone size appears in some rows only: once, few, many, or a class for an expanded clone.

d_gene: TRBD1; v_gene: TRBV9; j_gene: TRBJ1-4; abundance: NA; CDR3nt: TGTGCCAGCAGCGTCCGACAGGGTGGAAAACTGTTTTTT; CDR3aa: CASSVRQGGKLFF
d_gene: NA; v_gene: TRBV5-1; j_gene: TRBJ1-1; abundance: NA; CDR3nt: TGCGCCAGCAGCTTGGCCGGTGGACAGACGACTGAAGCTTTCTTT; CDR3aa: CASSLAGGQTTEAFF
d_gene: NA; v_gene: TRBV5-1; j_gene: TRBJ2-3; abundance: NA; CDR3nt: TGCGCCAGCAGCCCGGATGGGGGTAGCGGAAGCACAGATACGCAGTATTTT; CDR3aa: CASSPDGGSGSTDTQYF
d_gene: NA; v_gene: TRBV2; j_gene: TRBJ2-1; abundance: NA; CDR3nt: TGTGCCAGCAGTGAACAGGGGCCCGACTACGATGAGCAGTTCTTC; CDR3aa: CASSEQGPDYDEQFF
d_gene: TRBD1; v_gene: TRBV25-1; j_gene: TRBJ1-1; abundance: NA; CDR3nt: TGTGCCAGCAGTGAATCGGACAGGGGGAACACTGAAGCTTTCTTT; CDR3aa: CASSESDRGNTEAFF
d_gene: TRBD1; v_gene: TRBV28; j_gene: TRBJ2-6; abundance: NA; CDR3nt: TGTGCCAGCAATAGGGAGGGGACAGGGCTCTCTGGGGCCAACGTCCTGACTTTC; CDR3aa: CASNREGTGLSGANVLTF
d_gene: TRBD1; v_gene: TRBV27; j_gene: TRBJ1-2; abundance: NA; CDR3nt: TGTGCCAGCAGTTCATATTCATTTGGGACAGGGATTCGGGCGGGCTACACCTTC; CDR3aa: CASSSYSFGTGIRAGYTF
d_gene: NA; v_gene: TRBV5-5; j_gene: TRBJ1-2; abundance: NA; CDR3nt: TGTGCCAGCAGCGCGGATATTAATCAGGGCTACACCTTC; CDR3aa: CASSADINQGYTF
d_gene: TRBD2; v_gene: TRBV18; j_gene: TRBJ2-2; abundance: NA; CDR3nt: TGTGCCAGCTCACCAGGGACTAGCGTTTACACCGGGGAGCTGTTTTTT; CDR3aa: CASSPGTSVYTGELFF
d_gene: NA; v_gene: TRBV27; j_gene: TRBJ2-7; abundance: NA; CDR3nt: TGTGCCAGCAGTTTCTACTCCGAGCAGTACTTC; CDR3aa: CASSFYSEQYF
d_gene: TRBD1; v_gene: TRBV7-2; j_gene: TRBJ1-4; abundance: NA; CDR3nt: TGTGCCAGCAGCCCCGACAGGGGGTCTGAAAAACTGTTTTTT; CDR3aa: CASSPDRGSEKLFF
d_gene: NA; v_gene: TRBV9; j_gene: TRBJ1-2; abundance: once; CDR3nt: TGTGCCAGCAGCGCCGCGGAGTTTAACTATGGCTACACCTTC; CDR3aa: CASSAAEFNYGYTF
d_gene: NA; v_gene: TRBV2; j_gene: TRBJ2-7; abundance: NA; CDR3nt: TGTGCCAGCAATGTGTACCGAGGCGGATACGAGCAGTACTTC; CDR3aa: CASNVYRGGYEQYF
d_gene: NA; v_gene: TRBV4-1; j_gene: TRBJ1-2; abundance: NA; CDR3nt: TGCGCCAGCAGCCAAGCAATCCAAACTAACTATGGCTACACCTTC; CDR3aa: CASSQAIQTNYGYTF
d_gene: TRBD1; v_gene: TRBV28; j_gene: TRBJ2-2; abundance: NA; CDR3nt: TGTGCCAGCAGTTTACCATGGACAGGGGGCATTAGGACCGGGGAGCTGTTTTTT; CDR3aa: CASSLPWTGGIRTGELFF
d_gene: NA; v_gene: TRBV6-5; j_gene: TRBJ1-1; abundance: once; CDR3nt: TGTGCCAGCGCTTACTCTGGTGTTTACATGAACACTGAAGCTTTCTTT; CDR3aa: CASAYSGVYMNTEAFF
d_gene: TRBD2; v_gene: TRBV6-4; j_gene: TRBJ2-1; abundance: NA; CDR3nt: TGTGCCAGCAGTGGGGGGGGGTTGGGGAAGCGGAATGAGCAGTTCTTC; CDR3aa: CASSGGGLGKRNEQFF
d_gene: NA; v_gene: TRBV13; j_gene: TRBJ2-7; abundance: NA; CDR3nt: TGTGCCAGCAGCTTAGTCGGCGAGCAGTACTTC; CDR3aa: CASSLVGEQYF
d_gene: NA; v_gene: TRBV21-1; j_gene: TRBJ1-3; abundance: NA; CDR3nt: TGTGCCAGCACCGGGAACCCTTATTTT; CDR3aa: CASTGNPYF
d_gene: NA; v_gene: TRBV5-6; j_gene: TRBJ2-3; abundance: NA; CDR3nt: TGTGCCAGCAGCTTGGAGGGGGGAGGGACAGATACGCAGTATTTT; CDR3aa: CASSLEGGGTDTQYF
d_gene: NA; v_gene: TRBV19; j_gene: TRBJ2-1; abundance: NA; CDR3nt: TGTGCCAGTAACCAAGCTAGCTCCTACAATGAGCAGTTCTTC; CDR3aa: CASNQASSYNEQFF
d_gene: NA; v_gene: TRBV5-4; j_gene: TRBJ2-7; abundance: NA; CDR3nt: TGTGCCAGCAGCTTGACAGGGATCGGCGAGCAGTACTTC; CDR3aa: CASSLTGIGEQYF
d_gene: TRBD1; v_gene: TRBV7-8; j_gene: TRBJ2-7; abundance: NA; CDR3nt: TGTGCCAGCACCCGCCCGTATGACAGGGGCTCATACTACGAGCAGTACTTC; CDR3aa: CASTRPYDRGSYYEQYF
d_gene: NA; v_gene: TRBV6-5; j_gene: TRBJ1-1; abundance: NA; CDR3nt: TGTGCCAGCAGGACACAGGGCCGGGGCACTGAAGCTTTCTTT; CDR3aa: CASRTQGRGTEAFF
d_gene: NA; v_gene: TRBV21-1; j_gene: TRBJ2-7; abundance: NA; CDR3nt: TGTGCCAGCAGCAAAAATAAAAGGAGGGTCAGAACGTACGAGCAGTACTTC; CDR3aa: CASSKNKRRVRTYEQYF
d_gene: TRBD2; v_gene: TRBV5-1; j_gene: TRBJ2-3; abundance: NA; CDR3nt: TGCGCCAGCAGCTTGGGACTAGCGGGAGCAGTGGATACGCAGTATTTT; CDR3aa: CASSLGLAGAVDTQYF
d_gene: NA; v_gene: TRBV2; j_gene: TRBJ2-3; abundance: NA; CDR3nt: TGTGCCAGCAGTGACCCCGGGACTGGGAGCACAGATACGCAGTATTTT; CDR3aa: CASSDPGTGSTDTQYF
d_gene: TRBD1; v_gene: TRBV27; j_gene: TRBJ2-7; abundance: NA; CDR3nt: TGTGCCAGCAGTTTCATCGACAGGGCCCACGAGCAGTACTTC; CDR3aa: CASSFIDRAHEQYF
d_gene: TRBD2; v_gene: TRBV28; j_gene: TRBJ2-1; abundance: NA; CDR3nt: TGTGCCAGCACGGGAGAGGGACTAGGCAACAATGAGCAGTTCTTC; CDR3aa: CASTGEGLGNNEQFF
d_gene: NA; v_gene: TRBV29-1; j_gene: TRBJ2-3; abundance: NA; CDR3nt: TGCAGCGTTGAAGGGGCCGCGAGACTAGTCCTCGATACGCAGTATTTT; CDR3aa: CSVEGAARLVLDTQYF
d_gene: TRBD1; v_gene: TRBV2; j_gene: TRBJ1-4; abundance: NA; CDR3nt: TGTGCCAGCCTACAGGGGACTAATGAAAAACTGTTTTTT; CDR3aa: CASLQGTNEKLFF
d_gene: NA; v_gene: TRBV4-2; j_gene: TRBJ2-1; abundance: NA; CDR3nt: TGTGCCAGCAGCCAAGTGGGGTTGGGAGACCCCTCCTACAATGAGCAGTTCTTC; CDR3aa: CASSQVGLGDPSYNEQFF
d_gene: NA; v_gene: TRBV28; j_gene: TRBJ2-7; abundance: few; CDR3nt: TGTGCCAGCAGTTTCTCGGTGCAGGGGGGATACGAGCAGTACTTC; CDR3aa: CASSFSVQGGYEQYF
d_gene: TRBD2; v_gene: TRBV27; j_gene: TRBJ2-7; abundance: NA; CDR3nt: TGTGCCAGCAGCCTAGCGGGATCCTACGAGCAGTACTTC; CDR3aa: CASSLAGSYEQYF
d_gene: TRBD1; v_gene: TRBV20-1; j_gene: TRBJ1-2; abundance: NA; CDR3nt: TGCAGTGCGCAGACAGGGGATGGCTACACCTTC; CDR3aa: CSAQTGDGYTF
d_gene: NA; v_gene: TRBV4-2; j_gene: TRBJ1-2; abundance: NA; CDR3nt: TGTGCCAGCAGCCATGGAAGGGAGGGTGGCTACACCTTC; CDR3aa: CASSHGREGGYTF
d_gene: NA; v_gene: TRBV11-3; j_gene: TRBJ1-2; abundance: NA; CDR3nt: TGTGCCAGCAGCTTAGATAGTCATGGCTACACCTTC; CDR3aa: CASSLDSHGYTF
d_gene: TRBD1; v_gene: TRBV6-1; j_gene: TRBJ1-3; abundance: NA; CDR3nt: TGTGCCAGCAGTGCTACAGGGGTTGGAAACACCATATATTTT; CDR3aa: CASSATGVGNTIYF
d_gene: NA; v_gene: TRBV6-1; j_gene: TRBJ2-7; abundance: NA; CDR3nt: TGTGCCAGCAGTGAAAAAAGGCTAGCGAGTCACGAGCAGTACTTC; CDR3aa: CASSEKRLASHEQYF
d_gene: TRBD1; v_gene: TRBV7-9; j_gene: TRBJ1-1; abundance: NA; CDR3nt: TGTGCCAGCAGCGCCGCAGGGGGGCGGGCTGAAGCTTTCTTT; CDR3aa: CASSAAGGRAEAFF
d_gene: NA; v_gene: TRBV10-1; j_gene: TRBJ2-2; abundance: NA; CDR3nt: TGCGCCAGCAGTGAACCTGGCGGGGCTAACACCGGGGAGCTGTTTTTT; CDR3aa: CASSEPGGANTGELFF
d_gene: TRBD1; v_gene: TRBV18; j_gene: TRBJ1-2; abundance: NA; CDR3nt: TGTGCCAGCTCTCGGGACAGGGGGTCCCAGTTCTATGGCTACACCTTC; CDR3aa: CASSRDRGSQFYGYTF
d_gene: NA; v_gene: TRBV5-5; j_gene: TRBJ1-3; abundance: NA; CDR3nt: TGTGCCAGCAGCTTGATCACAGGGGGAAACACCATATATTTT; CDR3aa: CASSLITGGNTIYF
d_gene: TRBD1; v_gene: TRBV6-5; j_gene: TRBJ2-2; abundance: NA; CDR3nt: TGTGCCAGTAGTAAGAGGGGGCGTACCGGGGAGCTGTTTTTT; CDR3aa: CASSKRGRTGELFF
d_gene: TRBD1; v_gene: TRBV10-3; j_gene: TRBJ2-6; abundance: NA; CDR3nt: TGTGCCATCACCCCCGGACAGGGCCTATCTGGGGCCAACGTCCTGACTTTC; CDR3aa: CAITPGQGLSGANVLTF
d_gene: TRBD1; v_gene: TRBV11-3; j_gene: TRBJ1-1; abundance: NA; CDR3nt: TGTGCCAGCAGCTTGGACAGGGGAGGCACTGAAGCTTTCTTT; CDR3aa: CASSLDRGGTEAFF
d_gene: NA; v_gene: TRBV29-1; j_gene: TRBJ1-2; abundance: NA; CDR3nt: TGCAGCGTTGGGGGGGGCCATAACTATGGCTACACCTTC; CDR3aa: CSVGGGHNYGYTF
d_gene: TRBD2; v_gene: TRBV9; j_gene: TRBJ2-3; abundance: NA; CDR3nt: TGTGCCAGCAGCGTCACCGGGACTAGAGTATCAGATACGCAGTATTTT; CDR3aa: CASSVTGTRVSDTQYF
d_gene: TRBD2; v_gene: TRBV28; j_gene: TRBJ2-3; abundance: NA; CDR3nt: TGTGCCAGCCAGGGATTTAGCGGGAGGGCCGGGACAGATACGCAGTATTTT; CDR3aa: CASQGFSGRAGTDTQYF
d_gene: NA; v_gene: TRBV6-1; j_gene: TRBJ1-2; abundance: NA; CDR3nt: TGTGCCAGCAGTCCTATCAGGGCAACTAACTATGGCTACACCTTC; CDR3aa: CASSPIRATNYGYTF
d_gene: NA; v_gene: TRBV6-6; j_gene: TRBJ1-2; abundance: NA; CDR3nt: TGTGCCAGCAGTTACGACTCTGCAGCCTATGGCTACACCTTC; CDR3aa: CASSYDSAAYGYTF
d_gene: NA; v_gene: TRBV18; j_gene: TRBJ1-4; abundance: NA; CDR3nt: TGTGCCAGCTCACCACCGTCTCTTGAAAAACTGTTTTTT; CDR3aa: CASSPPSLEKLFF
d_gene: TRBD2; v_gene: TRBV2; j_gene: TRBJ2-3; abundance: NA; CDR3nt: TGTGCCAGCAGCCAACTAGCGGGGGACACAGATACGCAGTATTTT; CDR3aa: CASSQLAGDTDTQYF